This TCR beta chain was captured in a study of cytomegalovirus exposure and HLA in healthy donors. Study outcomes and limitations: HLA allele associations emerged for 17,000 or so TCR beta sequences in a later analysis, at 0.05 false discovery rate.

This CDR3 has 18 amino acids. J was trimmed by 0 bases and V by 3 bases; bases with no gene match: 10. Germline V lookup: CDR1 MNHEY, CDR2 SMNVEV (reference sequence). On this clone: Its antigen remains unknown.

Both 60 Vbeta primers and 13 Jbeta primers went into the PCR. Measured with immunoSEQ multiplex PCR; TCRdb has only the in-frame clones, and not every one. The top ten hold around 1.2% of the sample, which has 90,000 to 140,000 clones, around 73% seen once. This rearrangement joins TRBV27 to TRBJ1-1, with 10 bases identical to TRBD1. Specimen: PBMCs. This receptor was taken from a man between 25 and 39 years old in good health and CMV-seronegative. The CDR3 DNA sequence: TGTGCCAGCAGTTTGGGGACAGGGGTATTCGGTATGAACACTGAAGCTTTCTTT. As protein: CASSLGTGVFGMNTEAFF.